This is a list of T cell receptor beta chains from one sample in a study of technical replicates of blood from several donors. Profiled with immunoSEQ multiplex PCR; TCRdb holds only in-frame clones, not every one. This sample has approximately 81,000 clones; 95% occur once, and the top ten carry around 0.37%. Sequenced input: T cells isolated from PBMCs. The receptors originated from a human donor in good health. CDR3s include the opening cysteine and the closing phenylalanine or tryptophan. The order of the fields is J gene, clone size, V gene, D gene, CDR3 DNA, CDR3 protein. D genes are given only for firm matches. Some rows mark clone size as missing; the rest say once, few, many or name a class of expanded clone.

TRBJ1-1 . TRBV9 . TGTGCCAGCAGCCCTTCAGGGGACGGGGTTGAAGCTTTCTTT CASSPSGDGVEAFF
TRBJ1-5 . TRBV19 TRBD1 TGTGCCAGTACCCTGGGACAGTCAAGGTGGCCCCAGCATTTT CASTLGQSRWPQHF
TRBJ2-2 . TRBV19 TRBD1 TGTGCCAGTAGTCGACAGGGTGGGATCGGGGAGCTGTTTTTT CASSRQGGIGELFF
TRBJ2-5 once TRBV7-8 . TGTGCCAGCAGCGCACAGGGGACCCAGTACTTC CASSAQGTQYF
TRBJ1-1 . TRBV7-2 . TGTGCCAGCAGCCTCGGGGGGGACCCCACGAACACTGAAGCTTTCTTT CASSLGGDPTNTEAFF
TRBJ2-7 few TRBV12-5 TRBD1 TGTGCTAGTGGTTTGGTCCTCGACAGGGGGTCTTCCTACGAGCAGTACTTC CASGLVLDRGSSYEQYF
TRBJ1-5 . TRBV14 . TGTGCCAGCAGCCAAGGGCGGAATCAGCCCCAGCATTTT CASSQGRNQPQHF
TRBJ1-5 . TRBV19 TRBD1 TGTGCCAGTAGTATTTCACGACAGGGGAGTCAGCCCCAGCATTTT CASSISRQGSQPQHF
TRBJ2-1 . TRBV28 . TGTGCCAGCAGTTTTGGGGGACACATTTACAATGAGCAGTTCTTC CASSFGGHIYNEQFF
TRBJ2-2 . TRBV6-5 . TGTGCCAGCAGTTACGTTAATACCGGGGAGCTGTTTTTT CASSYVNTGELFF
TRBJ2-4 once TRBV11-3 TRBD1 TGTGCCAGCAGCTTAGTCTCGACAGGGGGAGGAAAAAACATTCAGTACTTC CASSLVSTGGGKNIQYF
TRBJ2-7 . TRBV19 TRBD2 TGTGCCAGTAGTACTTATCTAGCGGGAAGGTCCGAGCAGTACTTC CASSTYLAGRSEQYF
TRBJ2-7 . TRBV9 TRBD2 TGTGCCAGCAGCGTCAGCGGGGGAACCTACGAGCAGTACTTC CASSVSGGTYEQYF
TRBJ1-4 . TRBV6-6 TRBD1 TGTGCCAGCAGCAACAAGAGACAGGGCAATGAAAAACTGTTTTTT CASSNKRQGNEKLFF
TRBJ2-3 . TRBV7-2 . TGTGCCAGCAGCTTAGTACAGGGGAGGTTTAGAGATACGCAGTATTTT CASSLVQGRFRDTQYF
TRBJ1-1 . TRBV5-6 TRBD1 TGTGCCAGCAGCTATACGACAGGGTCGGCTTTCTTT CASSYTTGSAFF
TRBJ1-5 . TRBV4-2 . TGTGCCAGCAGCCAAGAAGGAGGGTCGTATCAGCCCCAGCATTTT CASSQEGGSYQPQHF
TRBJ1-2 . TRBV20-1 . TGCAGTGCTAGCTCTGTAATCGGCTACACCTTC CSASSVIGYTF
TRBJ2-7 . TRBV5-4 . TGTGCCAGCAGCTTGGACAGGTCAAGCTCCTACGAGCAGTACTTC CASSLDRSSSYEQYF
TRBJ1-2 . TRBV1 . TGCACCAGCAGCCAAGACTGGGACAGGGCATTTGGCTACACCTTC CTSSQDWDRAFGYTF
TRBJ2-7 once TRBV28 TRBD1 TGTGCCAGCAGTTTGAGGACAGGGGGCGAGCAGTACTTC CASSLRTGGEQYF
TRBJ2-7 . TRBV7-9 . TGTGCCAGCACCCCAGGGACTCAAACCTACGAGCAGTACTTC CASTPGTQTYEQYF
TRBJ2-2 . TRBV5-4 . TGTGCCAGCAGCTGGGAGTTTTCGGCGAACACCGGGGAGCTGTTTTTT CASSWEFSANTGELFF
TRBJ1-4 . TRBV6-5 . TGTGCCAGCAACCGCCACAGGGATGGGAGCGAAAAACTGTTTTTT CASNRHRDGSEKLFF
TRBJ1-5 . TRBV19 . TGTGCCAGTAGTATAGATCTGGAACCCGGGCAGCCCCAGCATTTT CASSIDLEPGQPQHF
TRBJ2-5 . TRBV11-2 TRBD2 TGTGCCAGCAGCTTAAGGCTAGCGGGGGACCAAGAGACCCAGTACTTC CASSLRLAGDQETQYF
TRBJ2-5 . TRBV12-5 TRBD2 TGTGCTAGTGGTAACCTAGCGGGAGGGTTAGAGACCCAGTACTTC CASGNLAGGLETQYF
TRBJ2-1 . TRBV27 . TGTGCCAGCAGCACACTGAGAGGCGGTCGATACAATGAGCAGTTCTTC CASSTLRGGRYNEQFF